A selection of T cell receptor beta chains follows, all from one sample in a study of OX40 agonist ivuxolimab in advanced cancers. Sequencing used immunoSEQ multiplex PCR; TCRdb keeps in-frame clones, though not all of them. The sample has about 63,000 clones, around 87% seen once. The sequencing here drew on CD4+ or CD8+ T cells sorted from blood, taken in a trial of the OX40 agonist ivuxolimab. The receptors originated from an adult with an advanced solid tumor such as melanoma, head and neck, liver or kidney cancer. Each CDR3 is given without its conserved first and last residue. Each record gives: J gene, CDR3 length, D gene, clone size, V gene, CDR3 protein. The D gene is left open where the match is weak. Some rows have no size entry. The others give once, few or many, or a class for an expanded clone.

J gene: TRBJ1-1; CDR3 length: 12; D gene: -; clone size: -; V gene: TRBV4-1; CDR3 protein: ASSPLGWGVEAF
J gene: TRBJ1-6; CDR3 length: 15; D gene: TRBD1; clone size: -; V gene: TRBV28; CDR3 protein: ASTSFGRTGGNSPLH
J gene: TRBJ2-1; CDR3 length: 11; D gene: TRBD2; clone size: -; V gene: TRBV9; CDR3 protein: ASSASGRGFQF
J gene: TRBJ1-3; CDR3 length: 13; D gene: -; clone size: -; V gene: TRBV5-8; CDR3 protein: ASSFSPGTGNTIY
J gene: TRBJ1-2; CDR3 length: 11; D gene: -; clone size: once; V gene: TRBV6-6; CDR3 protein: ASSQPGDYGYT
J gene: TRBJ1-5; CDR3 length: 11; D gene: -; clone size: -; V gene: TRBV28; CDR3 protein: ASSWEFNQPQH
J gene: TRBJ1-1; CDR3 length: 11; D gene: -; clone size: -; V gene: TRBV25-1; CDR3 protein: ASSYRADTEAF
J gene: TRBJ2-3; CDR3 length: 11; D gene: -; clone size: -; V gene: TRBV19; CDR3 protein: ASSRDVTDTQY
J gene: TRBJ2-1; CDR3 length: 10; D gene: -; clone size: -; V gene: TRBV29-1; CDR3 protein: SVGRVGNEQF
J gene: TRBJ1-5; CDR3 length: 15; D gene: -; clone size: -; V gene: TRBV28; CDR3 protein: ASSLLLGGASNQPQH
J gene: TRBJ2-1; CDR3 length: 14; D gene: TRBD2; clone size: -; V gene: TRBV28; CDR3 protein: ASSLWGGSRYNEQF
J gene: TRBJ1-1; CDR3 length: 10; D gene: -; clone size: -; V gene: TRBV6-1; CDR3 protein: ASSEFYKSAF
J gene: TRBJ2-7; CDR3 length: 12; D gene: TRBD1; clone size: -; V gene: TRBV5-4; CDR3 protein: ASSQWDRDYEQY
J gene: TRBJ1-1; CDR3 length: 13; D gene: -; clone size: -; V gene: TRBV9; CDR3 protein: ASSAGVMGNTEAF
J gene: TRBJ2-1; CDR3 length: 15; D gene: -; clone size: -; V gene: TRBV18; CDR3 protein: ASSPTPSSLASNEQF
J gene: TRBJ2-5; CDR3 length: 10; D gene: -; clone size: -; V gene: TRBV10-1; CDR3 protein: ASSEDQETQY
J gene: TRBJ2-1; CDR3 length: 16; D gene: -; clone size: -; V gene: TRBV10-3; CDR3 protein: AISALGQQGGSYNEQF
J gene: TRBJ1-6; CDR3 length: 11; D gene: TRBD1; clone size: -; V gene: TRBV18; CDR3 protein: ATRGQGNSPLH
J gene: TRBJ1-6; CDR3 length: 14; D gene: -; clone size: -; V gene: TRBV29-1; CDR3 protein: SVGVWTPSYNSPLH
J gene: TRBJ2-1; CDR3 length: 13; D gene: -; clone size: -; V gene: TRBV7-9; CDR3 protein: ASRPKRRVADEQF
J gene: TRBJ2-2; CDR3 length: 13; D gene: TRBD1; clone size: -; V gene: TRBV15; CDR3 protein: ATSRPGTGTGELF
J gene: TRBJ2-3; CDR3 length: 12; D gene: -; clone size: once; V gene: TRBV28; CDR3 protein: ASSSGQGTDTQY
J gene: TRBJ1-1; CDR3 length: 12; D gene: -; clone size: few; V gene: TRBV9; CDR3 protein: ASSVAQGSTEAF
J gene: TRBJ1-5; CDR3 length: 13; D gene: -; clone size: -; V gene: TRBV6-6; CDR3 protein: ASSYGGAGNQPQH
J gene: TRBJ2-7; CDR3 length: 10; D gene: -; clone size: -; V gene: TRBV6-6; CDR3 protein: ASSLGPGEQY
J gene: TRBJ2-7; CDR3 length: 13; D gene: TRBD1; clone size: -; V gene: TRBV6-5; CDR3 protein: ASSFSGTGSYEQY
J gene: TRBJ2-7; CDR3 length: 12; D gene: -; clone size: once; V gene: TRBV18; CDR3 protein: ASSPPAGSYEQY
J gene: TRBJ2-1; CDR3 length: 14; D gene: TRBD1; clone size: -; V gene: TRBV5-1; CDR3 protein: ASSLSGQGSYNEQF
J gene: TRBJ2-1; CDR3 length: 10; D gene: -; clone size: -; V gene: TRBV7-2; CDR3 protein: ASSLERATQF
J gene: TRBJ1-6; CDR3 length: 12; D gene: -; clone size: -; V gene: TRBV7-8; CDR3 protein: ASSHRDYNSPLH
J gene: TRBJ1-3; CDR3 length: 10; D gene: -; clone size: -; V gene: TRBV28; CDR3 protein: ASSYAGNTIY
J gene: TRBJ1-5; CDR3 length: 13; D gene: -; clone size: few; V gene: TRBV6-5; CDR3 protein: ASSYGGMGNQPQH
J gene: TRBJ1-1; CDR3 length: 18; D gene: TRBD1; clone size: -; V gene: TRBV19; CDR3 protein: ASSIPPFETGVSWNTEAF
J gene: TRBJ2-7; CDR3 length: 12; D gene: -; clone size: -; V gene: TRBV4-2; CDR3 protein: ASSQAGISYEQY
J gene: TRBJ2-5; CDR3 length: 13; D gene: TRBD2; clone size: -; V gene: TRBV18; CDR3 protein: ASAKLAGETETQY
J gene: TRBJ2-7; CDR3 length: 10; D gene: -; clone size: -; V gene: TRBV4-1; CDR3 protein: ASRSEVYEQY
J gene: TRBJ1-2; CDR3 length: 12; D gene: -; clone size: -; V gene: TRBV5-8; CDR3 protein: ASSLDGPAYGYT
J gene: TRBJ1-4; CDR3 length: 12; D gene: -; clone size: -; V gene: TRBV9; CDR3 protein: ASSPYGGPEKLF
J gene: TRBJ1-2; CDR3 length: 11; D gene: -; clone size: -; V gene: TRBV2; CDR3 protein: ASRPYLNYGYT
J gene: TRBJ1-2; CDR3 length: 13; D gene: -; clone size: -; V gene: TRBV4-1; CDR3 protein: ASSQNRGLNYGYT
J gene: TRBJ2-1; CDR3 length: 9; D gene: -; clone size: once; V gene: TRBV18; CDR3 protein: ASSPAMEQF
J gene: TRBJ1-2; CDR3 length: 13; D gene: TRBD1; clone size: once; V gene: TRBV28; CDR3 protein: ASSFPPGQGSGYT
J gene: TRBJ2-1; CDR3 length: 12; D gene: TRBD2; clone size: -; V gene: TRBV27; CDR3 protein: ASSSGGGRGEQF